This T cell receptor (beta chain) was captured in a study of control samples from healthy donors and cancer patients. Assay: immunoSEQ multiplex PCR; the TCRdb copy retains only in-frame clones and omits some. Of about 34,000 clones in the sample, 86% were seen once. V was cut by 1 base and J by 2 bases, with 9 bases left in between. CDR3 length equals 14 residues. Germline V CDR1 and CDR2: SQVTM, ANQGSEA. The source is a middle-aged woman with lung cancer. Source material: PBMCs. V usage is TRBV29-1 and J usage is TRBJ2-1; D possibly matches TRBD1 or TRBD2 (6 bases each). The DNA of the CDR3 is TGCAGCGTTGAAGGGGGGGCCGCCTACAATGAGCAGTTCTTC. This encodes CSVEGGAAYNEQFF.